This T cell receptor beta chain was retrieved from a study of OX40 agonist ivuxolimab in advanced cancers. The overall study: Ivuxolimab is a fully human IgG2 antibody that activates OX40 (CD134). Among those enrolled, mean age was about 63 years (range roughly 23 to 85) and about 82% were male.

Concerning this clone itself: What it binds is not known.

Study-wide results and caveats: Partial responders at 0.1-3.0 mg/kg showed near-lowest clonal expansion.

Sequencing was performed with immunoSEQ multiplex PCR; in TCRdb, only in-frame clones are kept and a portion is missing. The sample has fewer than 60,000 clones, over 75% seen once. The specimen was CD4+ or CD8+ T cells sorted from blood, collected in a trial of the OX40 agonist ivuxolimab. This clonotype originated in an adult with an advanced solid tumor such as melanoma, head and neck, liver or kidney cancer.

The CDR3 region has the DNA TGTGCCAGCAGTGCATTACTCCAAGAGACCCAGTACTTC. This sequence encodes CASSALLQETQYF. The chain employs TRBV6-1 and TRBJ2-5, with no clear D. CDR3 length: 13 amino acids. The V end lost 4 bases, the J end lost 1 base, and 7 bases lay between the germline ends. Germline CDR1 reads MNHNS; CDR2 reads SASEGT.